This is a list of T cell receptor beta chains from one sample in a study of OX40 agonist ivuxolimab in advanced cancers. Sequencing used immunoSEQ multiplex PCR; TCRdb keeps in-frame clones, though not all of them. The data show about 53,000 clones, with around 82% seen just once and approximately 4.2% held by the top ten. The material sequenced was CD4+ or CD8+ T cells sorted from blood, taken in a trial of the OX40 agonist ivuxolimab. The receptors originated from an adult with an advanced solid tumor such as melanoma, head and neck, liver or kidney cancer. Both conserved end residues are part of each CDR3. The order of the fields is D gene, J gene, clone size, V gene, CDR3 protein, CDR3 DNA. D genes are given only for firm matches. Size tells how often a clone was seen (once, few, many) or the class of an expanded clone, and some rows leave it out.

>-|TRBJ1-2|once|TRBV6-6
CARSEGGGAGYTF
TGTGCCAGATCCGAGGGGGGGGGCGCAGGCTACACCTTC
>-|TRBJ2-1|-|TRBV5-1
CASSQDRLGADEQFF
TGCGCCAGCAGCCAAGACCGGCTAGGGGCGGATGAGCAGTTCTTC
>-|TRBJ2-1|-|TRBV27
CASSFGPLYNEQFF
TGTGCCAGCAGTTTTGGGCCATTGTACAATGAGCAGTTCTTC
>TRBD1|TRBJ2-1|-|TRBV19
CASSRQGAASLSNEQFF
TGTGCCAGTAGTCGACAGGGGGCCGCGTCCCTAAGCAATGAGCAGTTCTTC
>TRBD1|TRBJ2-7|-|TRBV7-9
CASSFRDRGYEQYF
TGTGCCAGCAGCTTCCGGGACAGGGGCTACGAGCAGTACTTC
>-|TRBJ1-2|once|TRBV19
CASSIGIVTPGTF
TGTGCCAGTAGTATAGGTATTGTGACGCCGGGCACCTTC
>TRBD1|TRBJ1-2|-|TRBV5-1
CASSPRTGPNYGYTF
TGCGCCAGCAGCCCGAGGACAGGGCCTAACTATGGCTACACCTTC
>TRBD2|TRBJ2-3|-|TRBV2
CASSRTSGIPDTQYF
TGTGCCAGCAGTCGGACTAGCGGGATCCCGGATACGCAGTATTTT
>TRBD1|TRBJ1-3|-|TRBV30
CAIGQGKSGNTIYF
TGTGCCATAGGACAGGGGAAGTCTGGAAACACCATATATTTT
>TRBD2|TRBJ2-7|-|TRBV7-9
CASSQGLAGGPEYF
TGTGCCAGCAGCCAAGGACTAGCGGGAGGGCCCGAGTACTTC
>TRBD2|TRBJ2-7|-|TRBV18
CASSPSSGRGAYEQYF
TGTGCCAGCTCACCCAGTAGCGGGAGGGGGGCCTACGAGCAGTACTTC
>-|TRBJ2-7|-|TRBV6-1
CASSDNRRIHEQYF
TGTGCCAGCAGTGATAACCGACGTATACACGAGCAGTACTTC
>TRBD2|TRBJ2-5|-|TRBV10-3
CAISDGGRVETQYF
TGTGCCATCAGTGACGGCGGGAGGGTCGAGACCCAGTACTTC
>-|TRBJ2-3|-|TRBV7-6
CASSLAAGTTDTQYF
TGTGCCAGCAGCTTAGCGGCGGGTACCACAGATACGCAGTATTTT
>-|TRBJ2-5|-|TRBV7-6
CASSPLRRGNLETQYF
TGTGCCAGCAGCCCCTTAAGGAGGGGGAATTTAGAGACCCAGTACTTC
>TRBD1|TRBJ2-1|-|TRBV7-9
CASRPGGRGQGSYNEQFF
TGTGCCAGCAGGCCGGGTGGAAGAGGACAGGGATCCTACAATGAGCAGTTCTTC
>-|TRBJ2-2|-|TRBV7-2
CASSLAAPVGELFF
TGTGCCAGCAGCTTAGCCGCCCCGGTCGGGGAGCTGTTTTTT
>-|TRBJ1-2|-|TRBV5-5
CASSLWLGENYGYTF
TGTGCCAGCAGCTTGTGGTTAGGAGAGAACTATGGCTACACCTTC
>-|TRBJ2-7|-|TRBV25-1
CASSELGTHYEQYF
TGTGCCAGCAGTGAATTGGGGACCCACTACGAGCAGTACTTC
>-|TRBJ2-7|-|TRBV6-5
CASSPRLGGDEQYF
TGTGCCAGCAGTCCCCGCCTCGGAGGGGACGAGCAGTACTTC
>-|TRBJ2-1|-|TRBV7-2
CASSLAGLNNEQFF
TGTGCCAGCAGCTTAGCGGGACTGAACAATGAGCAGTTCTTC
>-|TRBJ2-1|-|TRBV5-1
CASSFRLDNNEQFF
TGCGCCAGCAGCTTCCGGCTGGATAACAATGAGCAGTTCTTC
>-|TRBJ1-1|once|TRBV7-3
CASSQGKANTEAFF
TGTGCCAGCAGCCAAGGGAAGGCTAACACTGAAGCTTTCTTT
>TRBD2|TRBJ2-1|few|TRBV10-1
CATGIKSGNNEQFF
TGCGCCACCGGGATCAAGAGCGGGAATAATGAGCAGTTCTTC
>-|TRBJ1-5|-|TRBV5-5
CASSLAPDLGTQHF
TGTGCCAGCAGCTTGGCCCCGGACCTCGGGACCCAGCATTTT
>TRBD2|TRBJ2-7|-|TRBV5-1
CASSFWVRREGYEQYF
TGCGCCAGCAGCTTTTGGGTTAGGAGGGAGGGTTACGAGCAGTACTTC
>-|TRBJ2-7|-|TRBV7-9
CASSFLGGSYEQYF
TGTGCCAGCAGCTTTTTAGGGGGTTCCTACGAGCAGTACTTC
>-|TRBJ1-1|-|TRBV5-1
CASSSGTLNTEAFF
TGCGCCAGCAGCTCCGGGACCTTGAACACTGAAGCTTTCTTT
>TRBD2|TRBJ2-1|-|TRBV7-9
CASKVGIAGVHEQFF
TGTGCCAGCAAAGTTGGGATAGCGGGAGTCCATGAGCAGTTCTTC
>-|TRBJ1-2|-|TRBV6-6
CASSHTGMDGYTF
TGTGCCAGCAGCCACACAGGGATGGATGGCTACACCTTC
>TRBD2|TRBJ2-7|once|TRBV5-1
CASSPLAGAPYEQYF
TGCGCCAGCAGCCCCCTAGCGGGAGCGCCCTACGAGCAGTACTTC
>-|TRBJ2-7|-|TRBV4-1
CASSRGPQITLAGSYEQYF
TGCGCCAGCAGCCGAGGACCCCAAATAACACTAGCAGGTTCCTACGAGCAGTACTTC
>TRBD2|TRBJ2-7|once|TRBV5-1
CASSLTGLAGGPPGNEQYF
TGCGCCAGCAGCTTAACGGGACTAGCGGGAGGGCCTCCGGGCAACGAGCAGTACTTC
>TRBD1|TRBJ2-7|-|TRBV4-2
CASSQVTGTGPSYEQYF
TGTGCCAGCAGCCAAGTCACCGGGACAGGGCCGTCCTACGAGCAGTACTTC
>TRBD2|TRBJ2-1|-|TRBV11-2
CASSLDGNLGTSVSNEQFF
TGTGCCAGCAGCTTAGATGGTAACTTAGGGACTAGCGTAAGTAATGAGCAGTTCTTC
>-|TRBJ1-5|-|TRBV28
CASSFLGHLGGYSNQPQHF
TGTGCCAGCAGTTTCCTGGGACATCTGGGGGGATATAGCAATCAGCCCCAGCATTTT
>TRBD1|TRBJ2-2|few|TRBV7-7
CASSLGTGGGELFF
TGTGCCAGCAGCCTAGGGACAGGGGGCGGGGAGCTGTTTTTT
>-|TRBJ2-7|-|TRBV27
CASTMGNGDYEQYF
TGTGCCAGCACCATGGGGAACGGAGACTACGAGCAGTACTTC
>TRBD1|TRBJ1-5|once|TRBV2
CASMSDRGYSNQPQHF
TGTGCCAGCATGAGCGACAGGGGGTATAGCAATCAGCCCCAGCATTTT
>TRBD1|TRBJ2-5|-|TRBV14
CASSPSRQGMETQYF
TGTGCCAGCAGCCCCTCGAGACAGGGGATGGAGACCCAGTACTTC